This TCR beta chain was recovered during a study of Graves' ophthalmopathy and Graves' hyperthyroidism. Study background: Before any treatment was given, at initial diagnosis, peripheral blood was collected.

Germline assignment: CDR1 DFQATT and CDR2 SNEGSKA (reference sequence). Trimming left V 2 bases short and J 4 bases short, with 8 bases between. The CDR3 spans 12 residues. Hyperthyroidism patients were newly diagnosed, ill under 2 months, and aged 18 to 65 years. Investigators amplified TCR beta CDR3 regions from RNA transcripts. An opening RT-PCR round employed HTBI primers and preceded a second-round multiplex PCR. TCRdb re-analysed the multiplex PCR reads in MiXCR, keeping a single row per CDR3 protein. The table includes roughly 400,000 distinct CDR3 sequences, just over 15% detected once. This clonotype was observed many times.

The sample consisted of peripheral blood. The TCR comes from a woman under 30 with stable Graves' hyperthyroidism. The chain links TRBV20-1 to TRBJ2-5, with no clear D. In nucleotides, the CDR3 is TGCAGTGCTAGAAGGGTCGTAGAGACCCAGTACTTC. Amino acids: CSARRVVETQYF.